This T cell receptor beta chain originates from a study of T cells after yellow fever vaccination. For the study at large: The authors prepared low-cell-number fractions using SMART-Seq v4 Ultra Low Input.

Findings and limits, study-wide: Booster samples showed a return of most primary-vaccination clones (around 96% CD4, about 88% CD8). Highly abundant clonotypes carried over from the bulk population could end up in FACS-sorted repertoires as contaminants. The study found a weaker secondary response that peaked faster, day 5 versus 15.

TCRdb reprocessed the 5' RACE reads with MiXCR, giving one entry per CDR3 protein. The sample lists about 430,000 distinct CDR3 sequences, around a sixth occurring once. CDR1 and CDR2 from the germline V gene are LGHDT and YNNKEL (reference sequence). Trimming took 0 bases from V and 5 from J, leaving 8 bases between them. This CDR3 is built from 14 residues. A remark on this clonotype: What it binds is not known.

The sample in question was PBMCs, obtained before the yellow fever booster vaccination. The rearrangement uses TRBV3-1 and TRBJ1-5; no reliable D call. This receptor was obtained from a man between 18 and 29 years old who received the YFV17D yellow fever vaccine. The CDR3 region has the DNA TGTGCCAGCAGCCAAGATACCGGGTATCAGCCCCAGCATTTT. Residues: CASSQDTGYQPQHF.